This TCR beta chain comes out of a study of early T cells in non-severe SARS-CoV-2 infection. Whole-study context: Sequenced material consisted of bulk RNA (from unsorted whole blood), and chains were unpaired. General observations from the study: Lookups in VDJdb leaned toward anti-spike CD8 responses and missed private and CD4 specificities.

Attached unique molecular identifiers marked individual cDNA molecules. TCRdb called the 5' RACE reads again in MiXCR, with one record for every CDR3 protein. The sample has about 53,000 distinct CDR3 sequences; 12% are singletons. Of note for this clonotype: Its target is unknown.

Germline loops: CDR1 MNHEY, CDR2 SMNVEV (reference sequence). The CDR3 spans 16 residues. V shed 6 bases and J shed 5 bases, with 21 bases lying between them. The TCR comes from an adult who was a healthcare worker with PCR-confirmed SARS-CoV-2 infection or an uninfected control (not recorded which). J is TRBJ2-3 and V is TRBV27; D might be TRBD2 (7 bases). Sequenced here: whole blood, sampled at baseline. The CDR3: CASSVPRGALGDTQYF. DNA for the CDR3: TGTGCCAGCAGCGTCCCCCGGGGGGCGTTGGGAGATACGCAGTATTTT.